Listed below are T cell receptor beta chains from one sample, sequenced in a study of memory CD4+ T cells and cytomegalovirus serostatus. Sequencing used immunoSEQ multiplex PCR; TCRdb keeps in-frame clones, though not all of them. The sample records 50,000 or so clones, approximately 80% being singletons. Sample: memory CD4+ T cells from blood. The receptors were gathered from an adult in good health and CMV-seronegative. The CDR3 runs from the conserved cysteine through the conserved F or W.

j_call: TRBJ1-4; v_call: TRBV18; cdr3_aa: CASSPRQLENLFF
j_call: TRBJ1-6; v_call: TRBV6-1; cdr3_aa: CASSEAGGGNSPLHF
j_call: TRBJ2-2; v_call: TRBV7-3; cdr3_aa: CASSLEASRNTGELFF
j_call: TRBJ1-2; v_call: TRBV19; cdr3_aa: CASSLDSIYGYTF
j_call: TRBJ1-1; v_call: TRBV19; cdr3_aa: CASSIELNTEAFF
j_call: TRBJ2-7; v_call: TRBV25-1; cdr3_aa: CASSDSGQRYRSYEQYF
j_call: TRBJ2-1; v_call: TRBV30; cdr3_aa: CAWALAGVYYNEQFF
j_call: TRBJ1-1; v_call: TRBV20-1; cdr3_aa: CSARDIVAFF
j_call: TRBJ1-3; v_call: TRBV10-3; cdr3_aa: CAISDGGQSGNTIYF
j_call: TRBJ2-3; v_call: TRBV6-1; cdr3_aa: CASSTLSFPTQYF
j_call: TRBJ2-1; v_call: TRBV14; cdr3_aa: CASSPQLGGYNEQFF
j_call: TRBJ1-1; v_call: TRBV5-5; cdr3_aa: CASSSEGGQVPLAEAFF
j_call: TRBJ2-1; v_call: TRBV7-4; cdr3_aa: CASSLGVSGRDNEQFF
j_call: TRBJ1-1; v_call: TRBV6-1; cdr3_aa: CASSEGRLGQGSTEAFF
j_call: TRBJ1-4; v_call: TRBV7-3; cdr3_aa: CASSLEGGGGEKLFF
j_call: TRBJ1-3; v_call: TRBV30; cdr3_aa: CAWGTPGNTIYF
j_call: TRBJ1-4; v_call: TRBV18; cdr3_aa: CASSSTGGTEKLFF
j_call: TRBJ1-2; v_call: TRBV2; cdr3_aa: CASIQETIEPSTF
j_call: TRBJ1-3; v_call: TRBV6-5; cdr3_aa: CASSYERGFPGNTIYF
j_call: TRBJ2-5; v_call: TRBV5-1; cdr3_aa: CASSDDRAGETQYF
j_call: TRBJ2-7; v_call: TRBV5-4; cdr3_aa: CASSLEPGQGYEQYF
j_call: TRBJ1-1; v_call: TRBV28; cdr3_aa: CASSFITANTEAFF
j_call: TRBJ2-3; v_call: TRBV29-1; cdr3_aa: CSVGESHRDTQYF
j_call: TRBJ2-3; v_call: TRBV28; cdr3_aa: CASSQPGGGADTQYF
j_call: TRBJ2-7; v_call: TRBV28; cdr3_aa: CASRPSTGNYEQYF
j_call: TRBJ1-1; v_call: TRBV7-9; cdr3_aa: CASSLPFRLGTEAFF
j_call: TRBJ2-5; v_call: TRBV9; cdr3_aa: CASSTRQGALAETQYF
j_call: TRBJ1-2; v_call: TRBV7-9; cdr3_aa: CASSLAFPGRTYGYTF
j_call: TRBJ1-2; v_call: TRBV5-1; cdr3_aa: CASSWSQTANYGYTF
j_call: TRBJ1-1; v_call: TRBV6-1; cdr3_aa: CASAFRGANTEAFF
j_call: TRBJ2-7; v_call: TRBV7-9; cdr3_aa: CASSRRGYEQYF
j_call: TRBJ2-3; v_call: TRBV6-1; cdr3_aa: CASSEGLGFSGQYF
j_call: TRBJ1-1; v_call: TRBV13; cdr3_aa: CASSYGVNTEAFF
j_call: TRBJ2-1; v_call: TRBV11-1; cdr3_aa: CASSLGDRINPNEQFF
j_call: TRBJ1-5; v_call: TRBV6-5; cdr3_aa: CASSYSRGHQPQHF
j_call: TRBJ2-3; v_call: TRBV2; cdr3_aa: CASSGSQGAGVTQYF
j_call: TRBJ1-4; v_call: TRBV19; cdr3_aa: CASSTTATNEKLFF
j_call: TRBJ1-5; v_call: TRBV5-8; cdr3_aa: CASSFSHSTNQPQHF